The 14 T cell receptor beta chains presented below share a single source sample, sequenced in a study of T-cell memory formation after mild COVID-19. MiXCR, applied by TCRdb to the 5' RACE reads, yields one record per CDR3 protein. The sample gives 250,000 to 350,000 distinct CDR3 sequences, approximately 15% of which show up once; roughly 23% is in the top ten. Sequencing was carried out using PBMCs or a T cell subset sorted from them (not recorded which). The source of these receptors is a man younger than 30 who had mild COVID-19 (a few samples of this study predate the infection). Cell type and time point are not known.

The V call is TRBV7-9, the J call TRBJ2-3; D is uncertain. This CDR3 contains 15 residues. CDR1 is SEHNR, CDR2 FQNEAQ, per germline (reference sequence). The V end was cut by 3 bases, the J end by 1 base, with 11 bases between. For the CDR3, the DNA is TGTGCCAGCAGCTTTTCTACTGGGGGCACAGATACGCAGTATTTT. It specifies CASSFSTGGTDTQYF.

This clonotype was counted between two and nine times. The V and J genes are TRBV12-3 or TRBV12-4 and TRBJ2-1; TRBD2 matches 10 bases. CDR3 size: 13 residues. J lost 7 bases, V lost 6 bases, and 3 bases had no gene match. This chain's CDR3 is CASRPSGGNEQFF. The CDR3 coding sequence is TGTGCCAGCAGACCTAGCGGGGGAAATGAGCAGTTCTTC.

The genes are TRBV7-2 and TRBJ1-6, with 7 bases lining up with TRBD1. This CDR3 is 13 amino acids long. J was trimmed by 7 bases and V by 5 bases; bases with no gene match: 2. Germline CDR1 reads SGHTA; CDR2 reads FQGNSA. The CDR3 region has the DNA TGTGCCAGCAGCGCCAGGGGGAATTCACCCCTCCACTTT. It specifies CASSARGNSPLHF.

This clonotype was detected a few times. In DNA form, the CDR3 reads TGCGCCAGCAGCCAAGGTAAAGTGGCAGGAGATACGCAGTATTTT. Its protein product is CASSQGKVAGDTQYF. The chain links TRBV4-3 to TRBJ2-3; D call uncertain. Trimming shortened V by 1 base and J by 5 bases, and 13 bases separated the two germline ends. This CDR3 region has 15 residues. The germline gives CDR1 LGHNA, CDR2 YSLEER.

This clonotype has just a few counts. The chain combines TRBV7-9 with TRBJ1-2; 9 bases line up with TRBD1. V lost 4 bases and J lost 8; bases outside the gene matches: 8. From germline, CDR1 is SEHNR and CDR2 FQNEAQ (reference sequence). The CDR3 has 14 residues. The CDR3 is CASSSQGAAGGYTF. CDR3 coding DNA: TGTGCCAGCAGCTCACAGGGGGCAGCTGGCGGCTACACCTTC. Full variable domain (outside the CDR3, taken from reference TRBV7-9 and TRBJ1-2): DTGVSQNPRHKITKRGQNVTFRCDPISEHNRLYWYRQTLGQGPEFLTYFQNEAQLEKSRLLSDRFSAERPKGSFSTLEIQRTEQGDSAMYLCASSSQGAAGGYTFGSGTRLTVV.

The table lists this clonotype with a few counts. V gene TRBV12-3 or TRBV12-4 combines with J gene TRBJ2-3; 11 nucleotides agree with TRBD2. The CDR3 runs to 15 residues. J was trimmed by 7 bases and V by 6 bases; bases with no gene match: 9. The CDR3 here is CASSDSGGAVHTQYF. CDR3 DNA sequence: TGTGCCAGCAGCGATAGCGGGGGGGCGGTCCATACGCAGTATTTT.

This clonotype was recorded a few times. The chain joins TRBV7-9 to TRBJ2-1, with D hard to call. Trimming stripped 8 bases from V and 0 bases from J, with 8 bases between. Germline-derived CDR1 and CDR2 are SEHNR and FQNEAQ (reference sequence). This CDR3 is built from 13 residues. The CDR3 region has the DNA TGTGCCAGCCATCCACCCTCCTACAATGAGCAGTTCTTC. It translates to CASHPPSYNEQFF.

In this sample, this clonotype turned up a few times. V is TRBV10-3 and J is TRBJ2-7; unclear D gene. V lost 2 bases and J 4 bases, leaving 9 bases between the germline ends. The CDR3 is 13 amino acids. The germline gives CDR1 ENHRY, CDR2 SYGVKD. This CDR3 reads CAISEGVAYEQYV. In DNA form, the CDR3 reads TGTGCCATCAGTGAGGGGGTGGCTTACGAGCAGTACGTC.

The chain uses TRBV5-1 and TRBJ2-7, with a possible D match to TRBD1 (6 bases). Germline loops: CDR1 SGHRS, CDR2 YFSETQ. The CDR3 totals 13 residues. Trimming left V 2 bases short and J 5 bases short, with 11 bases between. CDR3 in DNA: TGCGCCAGCAGCTTCAGGGGATTGAACGAGCAGTACGTC. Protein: CASSFRGLNEQYV.

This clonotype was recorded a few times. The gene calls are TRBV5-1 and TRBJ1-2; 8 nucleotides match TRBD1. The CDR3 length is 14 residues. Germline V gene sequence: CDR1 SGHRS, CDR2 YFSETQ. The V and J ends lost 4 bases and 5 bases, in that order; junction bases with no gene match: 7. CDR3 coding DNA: TGCGCCAGCAGCATGAGGACAGGGAATTATGGCTACACCTTC. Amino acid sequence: CASSMRTGNYGYTF.

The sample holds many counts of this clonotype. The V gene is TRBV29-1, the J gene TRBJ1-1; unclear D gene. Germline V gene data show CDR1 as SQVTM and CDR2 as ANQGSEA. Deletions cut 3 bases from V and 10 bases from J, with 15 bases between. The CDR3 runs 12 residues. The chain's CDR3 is CSVDRQFLGAFF. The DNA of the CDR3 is TGCAGCGTTGATCGGCAGTTTTTGGGAGCTTTCTTT.

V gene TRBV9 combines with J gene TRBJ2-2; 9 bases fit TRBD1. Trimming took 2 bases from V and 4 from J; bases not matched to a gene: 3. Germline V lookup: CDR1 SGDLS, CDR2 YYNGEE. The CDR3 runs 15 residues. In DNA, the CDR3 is TGTGCCAGCAGCGTGGGACAGGGTTCCACCGGGGAGCTGTTTTTT. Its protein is CASSVGQGSTGELFF.

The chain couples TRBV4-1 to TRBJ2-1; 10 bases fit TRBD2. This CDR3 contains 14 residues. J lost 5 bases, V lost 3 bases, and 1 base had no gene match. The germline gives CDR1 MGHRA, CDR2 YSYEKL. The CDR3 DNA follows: TGCGCCAGCAGCCACCTAGCGGGGGACAATGAGCAGTTCTTC. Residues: CASSHLAGDNEQFF.

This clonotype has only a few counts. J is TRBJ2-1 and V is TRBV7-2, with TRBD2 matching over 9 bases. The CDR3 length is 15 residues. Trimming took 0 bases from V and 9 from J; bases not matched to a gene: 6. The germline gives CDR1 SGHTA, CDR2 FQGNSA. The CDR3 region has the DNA TGTGCCAGCAGCTTAGCCGCGGGGGGGCCGTTTGAGCAGTTCTTC. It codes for CASSLAAGGPFEQFF.